The rows below give T cell receptor beta chains drawn from one sample of a study of glioma-infiltrating T cells. One entry per CDR3 protein results from TCRdb running MiXCR on the multiplex PCR reads. Among approximately 190,000 distinct CDR3 sequences listed, approximately 30% were seen once. Sequencing was carried out using glioma tissue, nonneoplastic brain tissue, or PBMCs (not recorded which). The receptors here all came from a human donor with low-grade glioma or glioblastoma, undergoing nonglioma brain surgery, or in good health (not recorded which). Both conserved end residues are part of each CDR3. D genes are given only for firm matches. Rows may omit the clone size; those that give it use once, few, many or a size class.

V	size	D	J	DNA	CDR3
TRBV6-1	many	NA	TRBJ1-5	TGTGCCAGCAGTTATCCGATTTGGAGCAATCAGCCCCAGCATTTT	CASSYPIWSNQPQHF
TRBV7-2	NA	TRBD2	TRBJ2-2	TGTGCCAGCAGGGTTGGACTAGAGGCGAACACCGGGGAGCTGTTTTTT	CASRVGLEANTGELFF
TRBV20-1	many	NA	TRBJ1-1	TGCAGTGCTAGAGATGTGGGAGGTAACATGAACACTGAAGCTTTCTTT	CSARDVGGNMNTEAFF
TRBV7-2	many	NA	TRBJ2-3	TGTGCCAGCAGCTTAGCTCCTATAACAGATACGCAGTATTTT	CASSLAPITDTQYF
TRBV6-2/TRBV6-3	many	NA	TRBJ1-4	TGTGCCAGCAGGGATACGGACGGCTTTAATGAAAAACTGTTTTTT	CASRDTDGFNEKLFF
TRBV27	NA	NA	TRBJ2-1	TGTGCCAGCAGTTTTGGCGGGACGGTAGGAGTCTACAATGAGCAGTTCTTC	CASSFGGTVGVYNEQFF
TRBV20-1	many	TRBD1	TRBJ2-7	TGCAGTGCTTCGGACAGGCTTTTCACCGAGCAGTACTTC	CSASDRLFTEQYF
TRBV29-1	few	TRBD2	TRBJ2-7	TGCAGCGCGACGGGGGGTCACTCCTACGAGCAGTACTTC	CSATGGHSYEQYF
TRBV7-2	many	NA	TRBJ1-2	TGTGCCAGCAGCTCAGACTACAATAACTATGGCTACACCTTC	CASSSDYNNYGYTF
TRBV20-1	many	TRBD2	TRBJ2-1	TGCAGTGCTAGAGAGATAGCGGGGTACAATGAGCAGTTCTTC	CSAREIAGYNEQFF
TRBV29-1	many	NA	TRBJ1-1	TGCAGCGTTGCGGCACCAGTCGGTTCTGAAGCTTTCTTT	CSVAAPVGSEAFF
TRBV15	many	NA	TRBJ2-5	TGTGCCACCAGCAGGGGGGCAGGAGAAGAGACCCAGTACTTC	CATSRGAGEETQYF
TRBV27	few	NA	TRBJ1-1	TGTGCCAGCAGTTTTAATTACGGGAACACTGAAGCTTTCTTT	CASSFNYGNTEAFF
TRBV2	many	NA	TRBJ1-2	TGTGCCAGCAGTGGCGGGGAAAACTATGGCTACACCTTC	CASSGGENYGYTF
TRBV5-6	NA	NA	TRBJ1-2	TGTGCCAGCAGCTGGGACTATGGCTACACCTTC	CASSWDYGYTF
TRBV19	many	NA	TRBJ1-2	TGTGCCAGTAGTATCCATACCTCGGGCTACACCTTC	CASSIHTSGYTF
TRBV20-1	NA	NA	TRBJ2-7	TGCAGTCCACGACTCGCGGGACTCCCCTACGAGCAGTACTTC	CSPRLAGLPYEQYF
TRBV4-1	many	NA	TRBJ2-5	TGCGCCAGCAGCCCCGGATCTCCCCTTCTCCAAGAGACCCAGTACTTC	CASSPGSPLLQETQYF
TRBV15	NA	NA	TRBJ2-1	TGTGCCACCAGCAGACTAGGTCCTGAGCAGTTCTTC	CATSRLGPEQFF
TRBV19	many	NA	TRBJ2-1	TGTGCCAGTAGTATGGGGGTCGATGAGCAGTTCTTC	CASSMGVDEQFF
TRBV28	many	NA	TRBJ1-6	TGTGCCAGCAGGTTAGGGAATTCACCCCTCCACTTT	CASRLGNSPLHF
TRBV3-2	few	NA	TRBJ1-1	TGTGCCAGCAGCCAAGGCGAAGGGAATGAAGATTTATTT	CASSQGEGNEDLF
TRBV20-1	NA	NA	TRBJ1-1	TGCAGTGCTAGACCACTGGACAGAGCAACGGTCACCCAAGCTTTCTTT	CSARPLDRATVTQAFF
TRBV6-1	once	TRBD2	TRBJ2-1	TGTGCCAGCATCCATCTAGCGGGAGGGCAGAGCAATGAGCAGTTCTTC	CASIHLAGGQSNEQFF
TRBV30	few	NA	TRBJ1-3	TGTGCCTGCGTGAAGGCTAACTCTGGAAACACCATATATTTT	CACVKANSGNTIYF
TRBV4-1	many	NA	TRBJ2-7	TGCGCCAGCAGCCAATCTTCGCTAGCGATATCCGAGCAGTACTTC	CASSQSSLAISEQYF
TRBV20-1	many	TRBD1	TRBJ2-7	TGCAGTGCTAGAAATACCCGTTGGACAGGGATCTACGAGCAGTACTTC	CSARNTRWTGIYEQYF
TRBV6-2/TRBV6-3	NA	TRBD2	TRBJ2-7	TGTGCCAGTCTAGGGGAGAGACGGGACTACGAGGAGTACTTC	CASLGERRDYEEYF
TRBV28	many	NA	TRBJ2-7	TGTGCCAGCAGTTTAAGAGGGGACGAGCAGTACTTC	CASSLRGDEQYF
TRBV19	many	TRBD1	TRBJ1-5	TGTGCCAGTACCTGGGACAGGGGGCAACAGCCCCAGCATTTT	CASTWDRGQQPQHF
TRBV18	NA	NA	TRBJ1-1	TGTGCCAGCTCACTAGGGGAGAACACTGAAGCTTCCTTT	CASSLGENTEASF
TRBV2	many	NA	TRBJ2-1	TGTGCCAGCAGTGCCCCGAGTTGGGGCAATGAGCAGTTCTTC	CASSAPSWGNEQFF
TRBV5-1	NA	TRBD1	TRBJ2-3	TGCGCCAGCAGCTTGGACGGGACAGGAGCCACAGATACGCAGTATTTT	CASSLDGTGATDTQYF
TRBV7-8	NA	TRBD2	TRBJ2-7	TGTGCCAGCAGCCTCAAACCCATATTACTAGCGGGAGGGCCACACGAGCAGTACTTC	CASSLKPILLAGGPHEQYF
TRBV7-2	many	TRBD1	TRBJ1-2	TGTGCCAGCAGCTTAGGGGGAGGCAGGACAGGGGGCAGTGGCTACACCTTC	CASSLGGGRTGGSGYTF
TRBV13	many	TRBD2	TRBJ2-7	TGTGCCAGCGCCTCCGGGACTAGCACGTACGAGCAGTACTTC	CASASGTSTYEQYF
TRBV28	many	TRBD2	TRBJ2-1	TGTGCCAGCAGTCCTAGCGGGACGTGGGGCCATGAGCAGTTCTTC	CASSPSGTWGHEQFF
TRBV18	NA	TRBD1	TRBJ1-2	TGTGCCAGCTCACCCACGACAATTGGGACAGGGAGTAAACTTAACTATGGCTACACCTTC	CASSPTTIGTGSKLNYGYTF
TRBV7-3	NA	TRBD1	TRBJ2-6	TGTGCCAGCAGCCCTCGACAGGGGGCGAGTACCGGGGCCAACGTCCTGACTTTC	CASSPRQGASTGANVLTF
TRBV24-1	many	NA	TRBJ1-1	TGTGCCACCCGCGGGGGACATCTGAACACTGAAGCTTTCTTT	CATRGGHLNTEAFF
TRBV4-3	NA	TRBD2	TRBJ2-1	TGCGCCAGCAGCCCGGGTTCAGGGACTAGCGGGTCAAATGAGCAGTTCTTC	CASSPGSGTSGSNEQFF
TRBV7-2	many	TRBD2	TRBJ2-3	TGTGCCAGCAGCTCGACTAGCGGGAGGGGCCGAAGCCGCACAGATACGCAGTATTTT	CASSSTSGRGRSRTDTQYF
TRBV6-6	many	NA	TRBJ2-3	TGTGCCAGCAGTTACACCCGACAATTCACAGATACGCAGTATTTT	CASSYTRQFTDTQYF
TRBV19	once	NA	TRBJ2-1	TGTGCCAGTAGCTACCTTAGGGGGGCGATTGCCTACAATGAGCAGTTCTTC	CASSYLRGAIAYNEQFF
TRBV20-1	NA	TRBD1	TRBJ1-6	TGCAGTTACCAGGGGCAGGGGGGTTCACCCCTCCACTTT	CSYQGQGGSPLHF
TRBV5-1	many	TRBD2	TRBJ2-3	TGCGCCAGCAGCTTGGATAACGGGAGGAGCACAGATACGCAGTATTTT	CASSLDNGRSTDTQYF
TRBV10-3	many	TRBD1	TRBJ1-1	TGTGCCACCGTCGACAGGGCCACTGAAGCTTTCTTT	CATVDRATEAFF
TRBV12-3/TRBV12-4	many	TRBD1	TRBJ2-3	TGTGCCATTGACAGGGAAACAGATACGCAGTATTTT	CAIDRETDTQYF
TRBV29-1	many	NA	TRBJ2-7	TGCAGCGTTGAAACCGGGAGTTCCTACGAGCAGTACTTC	CSVETGSSYEQYF
TRBV20-1	many	NA	TRBJ1-1	TGCAGTGCTAGAGATGGGTTCACTGAAGCTTTCTTT	CSARDGFTEAFF
TRBV28	many	NA	TRBJ1-1	TGTGCCAGCAGTTCTCGGGTGGACACTGAAGCTTTCTTT	CASSSRVDTEAFF
TRBV2	NA	TRBD1	TRBJ2-7	TGTGCCAGCAGTGTTGAGGGGGCCTACTACGAGCAGTACTTC	CASSVEGAYYEQYF
TRBV19	few	TRBD1	TRBJ1-2	TGTGCCAGTAGTATAAGAACAGGGGGAGGCTATGGCTACACCTTC	CASSIRTGGGYGYTF
TRBV6-9	NA	NA	TRBJ2-6	TGTGCCAGCAGTTCCCGTGGTGTGGCCAACGTCCTGACTTTC	CASSSRGVANVLTF